The rows below give T cell receptor beta chains drawn from one sample of a study of blood T cell repertoires in COVID-19. Profiled with immunoSEQ multiplex PCR; TCRdb holds only in-frame clones, not every one. Among roughly 110,000 clones listed, 70% to 85% were seen once. Sequencing input: peripheral blood. All receptors come from a woman aged 55-70 years with acute or convalescent COVID-19. Both conserved end residues are part of each CDR3. D genes are given only for firm matches. The size of a clone is reported for some rows only, either as once, few or many, or as a class for expanded clones.

clone_size	j_call	d_call	v_call	cdr3_nt	cdr3_aa
.	TRBJ1-1	.	TRBV21-1	TGTGCCAGCAGCAAAATAGCCGCATGCCCTAACACTGAAGCTTTCTTT	CASSKIAACPNTEAFF
.	TRBJ2-3	.	TRBV7-9	TGTGCCAGCAGCTTTTCCCAGAGCACAGATACGCAGTATTTT	CASSFSQSTDTQYF
.	TRBJ2-2	.	TRBV27	TGTGCCAGCAGTTTACGCAGGGGAGGGGCCGCGAACACCGGGGAGCTGTTTTTT	CASSLRRGGAANTGELFF
.	TRBJ1-2	.	TRBV9	TGTGCCAGCAGCCCACGGGGGGACTATGGCTACACCTTC	CASSPRGDYGYTF
.	TRBJ1-1	TRBD1	TRBV19	TGTGCCAGTAGTATAGGGGCCCGACAGGGTGAAGCTTTCTTT	CASSIGARQGEAFF
.	TRBJ1-3	TRBD1	TRBV30	TGTGCCGTCGACAGGGCGGCTGGAAACACCATATATTTT	CAVDRAAGNTIYF
.	TRBJ2-3	TRBD2	TRBV5-1	TGCGCCAGCAGACGAGAGACTAGCGGGACCACAGATACGCAGTATTTT	CASRRETSGTTDTQYF
.	TRBJ1-2	TRBD1	TRBV5-4	TGTGCCAGCAGCGTGGACAGGGGCGGCTATGGCTACACCTTC	CASSVDRGGYGYTF
few	TRBJ2-7	.	TRBV5-1	TGCGCCAGCAGCATTTCGGGACCCAACGTGGGGGGCGAGCAGTACTTC	CASSISGPNVGGEQYF
.	TRBJ2-1	TRBD2	TRBV11-2	TGTGCCAGCAGCTTAGTAGCGGGGGGGACAATGATGGAGCAGTTCTTC	CASSLVAGGTMMEQFF
.	TRBJ2-2	TRBD2	TRBV27	TGTGCCAGCAGCGGGAGGCCAGGAGGTTCCGGGGAGCTGTTTTTT	CASSGRPGGSGELFF
.	TRBJ2-5	TRBD2	TRBV7-2	TGTGCCAGCAGCTTAATAGCGGGAGGTAGCGGGGTTGAGACCCAGTACTTC	CASSLIAGGSGVETQYF
.	TRBJ1-6	TRBD1	TRBV28	TGTGCCAGCAAATTCCGGGACAGGGATAATTCACCCCTCCACTTT	CASKFRDRDNSPLHF
.	TRBJ2-6	TRBD2	TRBV5-1	TGCGCCAGCCGGGGGGGCGGCTCTGGGGCCAACGTCCTGACTTTC	CASRGGGSGANVLTF
.	TRBJ1-2	TRBD1	TRBV28	TGTGCCAGCAGTAATGGACAGGGGGCCTGGGGCTACACCTTC	CASSNGQGAWGYTF
.	TRBJ2-7	.	TRBV11-2	TGTGCCAGCAGCTTAGGGAGAGGAGTCTACGAGCAGTACTTC	CASSLGRGVYEQYF
once	TRBJ1-1	.	TRBV14	TGTGCCAGCAGCCGTGGACAGTTGAACACTGAAGCTTTCTTT	CASSRGQLNTEAFF
.	TRBJ1-1	TRBD1	TRBV5-1	TGCGCCAGCAGCTGGGACAGGGACACTGAAGCTTTCTTT	CASSWDRDTEAFF
.	TRBJ2-7	TRBD2	TRBV19	TGTGCCAGTAGTGGACTAGCCTACGAGCAGTACTTC	CASSGLAYEQYF
.	TRBJ1-1	.	TRBV7-2	TGTGCCAGCAGCTTTCAGGGTATCCCTGAAGCTTTCTTT	CASSFQGIPEAFF
once	TRBJ2-7	TRBD1	TRBV30	TGTGCCTGGGGGACAGGGGGGTACGAGCAGTACTTC	CAWGTGGYEQYF
.	TRBJ2-2	.	TRBV5-1	TGCGCCAGCAGCACCTTGGGTAGGGGTTTTGCCGGGGAGCTGTTTTTT	CASSTLGRGFAGELFF
once	TRBJ2-6	.	TRBV4-2	TGTGCCAGCAGGGGGAGCTCTGGGGCCAACGTCCTGACTTTC	CASRGSSGANVLTF
.	TRBJ1-2	TRBD1	TRBV2	TGTGCCAGCAGATCCGACAGGGACGATACACGGAACTATGGCTACACCTTC	CASRSDRDDTRNYGYTF
.	TRBJ2-3	TRBD1	TRBV5-1	TGCGCCAGCAGCTTGGCCAGGAAGGGGGCGCCGACAGATACGCAGTATTTT	CASSLARKGAPTDTQYF
.	TRBJ2-1	TRBD2	TRBV18	TGTGCCAGCTCACCAACTAGCGGCAATGAGCAGTTCTTC	CASSPTSGNEQFF
.	TRBJ2-5	.	TRBV19	TGTGCCAGTAGTACAAACAATAAAGAGACCCAGTACTTC	CASSTNNKETQYF
.	TRBJ2-6	.	TRBV6-5	TGTGCCAGCCGGTTAGAGTTGTCCGGGGCCAACGTCCTGACTTTC	CASRLELSGANVLTF
.	TRBJ1-2	TRBD1	TRBV7-6	TGTGCCAGCAGCTTAGTCGAATTAACCGGGACAGGGAATTTAGTCTCCTTC	CASSLVELTGTGNLVSF